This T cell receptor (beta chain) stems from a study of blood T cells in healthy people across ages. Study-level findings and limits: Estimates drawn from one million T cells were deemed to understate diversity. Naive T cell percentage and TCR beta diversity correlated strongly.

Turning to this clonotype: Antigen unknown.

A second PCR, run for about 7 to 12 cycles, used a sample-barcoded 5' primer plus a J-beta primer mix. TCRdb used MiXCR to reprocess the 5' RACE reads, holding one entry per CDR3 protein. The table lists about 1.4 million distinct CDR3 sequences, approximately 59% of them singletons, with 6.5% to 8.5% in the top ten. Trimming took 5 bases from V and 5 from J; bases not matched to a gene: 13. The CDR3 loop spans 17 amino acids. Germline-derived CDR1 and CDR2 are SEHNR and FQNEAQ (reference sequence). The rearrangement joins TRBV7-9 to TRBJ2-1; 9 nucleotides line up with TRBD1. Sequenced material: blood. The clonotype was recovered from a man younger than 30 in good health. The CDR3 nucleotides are TGTGCCAGCAGCCCGGCTTCCGGGACAGGGCAACACAATGAGCAGTTCTTC. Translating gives CASSPASGTGQHNEQFF.